These 4 T cell receptor beta chains were sequenced from one sample in a study of breast tumors, draining lymph nodes, adjacent tissues (dated by TCRdb to about 2016). Library construction relied on multiplex PCR. The sequencing machine was an Illumina HiSeq 2000. TCRdb redid the processing of the public reads, applying fastp at Q25 and MiXCR, and retained in-frame beta chains. Under each unique CDR3 protein, matching rows form one entry showing the most common genes and DNA. The sample yields under 300,000 distinct CDR3 sequences; 30% to 35% were counted once. The ten largest clones take up 3% to 4% of the sample. Lymph node samples were obtained from the axillary draining lymph nodes of breast cancer patients. Material for sequencing was axillary lymph node tissue. The receptors shown here come from a female donor with breast cancer. Some clones in this sample may be carry-over from other donors' samples.

This clonotype was observed a handful of times. This may come from a read error, since a much larger clone is one base off. V is TRBV19 and J is TRBJ2-2; 8 nucleotides match TRBD2. The CDR3 has 18 amino acids. CDR1 is LNHDA and CDR2 is SQIVND in the germline V gene (reference sequence). The CDR3 DNA sequence: TGTGCCAGTAGTATAGTAGGGCTAGCGGGTGCGAACACCGGGGAGCCGTTTTTT. Protein sequence: CASSIVGLAGANTGEPFF.

The chain joins TRBV20-1 to TRBJ2-5, with a possible D match to TRBD2 (6 bases). Germline V gives CDR1 DFQATT, CDR2 SNEGSKA (reference sequence). This CDR3 is 13 amino acids long. V lost 4 bases to trimming and J lost 6 bases, with 15 bases between them. CDR3: CSATGTLGKTQYF. Here the CDR3 DNA reads TGCAGTGCTACGGGGACTCTGGGGAAGACCCAGTACTTC.

In its sample, this clonotype was seen many times. The V and J genes are TRBV30 and TRBJ1-2; no reliable D call. V shed 0 bases and J shed 7 bases, with 9 bases lying between them. The CDR3 spans 12 residues. Germline CDR1 and CDR2: GTSNPN and SVGIG (reference sequence). The CDR3 nucleotides are TGTGCCTGGAGTGTAACTATAGGTGGCTACACCTTC. This encodes CAWSVTIGGYTF.

This clonotype was counted ten times or more. The chain joins TRBV15 to TRBJ1-2, with D tentatively TRBD1 (5 bases). CDR3 length: 14 residues. V lost 1 base, J lost 4 bases, and 10 bases lay in between. The germline CDR1 and CDR2 sequences are LNHNV and YYDKDF (reference sequence). The CDR3 nucleotides are TGTGCCACCAGCAGAGTCGAGGACATCTATGGCTACACCTTC. Amino acid sequence: CATSRVEDIYGYTF.